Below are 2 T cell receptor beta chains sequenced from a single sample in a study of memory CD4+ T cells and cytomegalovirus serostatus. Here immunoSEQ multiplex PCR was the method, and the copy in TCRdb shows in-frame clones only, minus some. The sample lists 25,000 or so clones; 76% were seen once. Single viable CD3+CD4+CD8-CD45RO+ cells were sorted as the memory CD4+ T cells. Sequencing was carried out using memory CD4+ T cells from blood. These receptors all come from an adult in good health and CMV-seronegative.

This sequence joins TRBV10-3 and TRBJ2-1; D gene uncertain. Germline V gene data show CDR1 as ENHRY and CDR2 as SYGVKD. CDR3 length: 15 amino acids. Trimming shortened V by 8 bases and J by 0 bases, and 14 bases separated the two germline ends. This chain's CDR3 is CAIGVRSYSYNEQFF. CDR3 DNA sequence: TGTGCCATCGGGGTCCGGTCTTACTCCTACAATGAGCAGTTCTTC.

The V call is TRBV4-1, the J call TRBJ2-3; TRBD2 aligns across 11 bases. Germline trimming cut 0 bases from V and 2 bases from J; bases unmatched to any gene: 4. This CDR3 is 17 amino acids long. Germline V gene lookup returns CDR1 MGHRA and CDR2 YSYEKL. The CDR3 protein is CASSQDGLAGLTDTQYF. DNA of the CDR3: TGCGCCAGCAGCCAAGACGGACTAGCGGGTCTCACAGATACGCAGTATTTT.